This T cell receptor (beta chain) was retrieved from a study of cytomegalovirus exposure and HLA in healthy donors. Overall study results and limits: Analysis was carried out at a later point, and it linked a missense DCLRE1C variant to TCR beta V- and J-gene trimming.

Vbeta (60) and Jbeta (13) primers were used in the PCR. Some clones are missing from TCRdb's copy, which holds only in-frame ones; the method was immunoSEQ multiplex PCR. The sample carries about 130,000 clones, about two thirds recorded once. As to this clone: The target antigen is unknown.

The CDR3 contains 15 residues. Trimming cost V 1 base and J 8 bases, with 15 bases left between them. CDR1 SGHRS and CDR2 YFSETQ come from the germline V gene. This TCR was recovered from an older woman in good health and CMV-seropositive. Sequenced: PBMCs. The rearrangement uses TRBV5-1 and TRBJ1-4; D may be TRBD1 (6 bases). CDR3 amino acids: CASSLSGGAREKLFF. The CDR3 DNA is TGCGCCAGCAGCTTGAGTGGGGGCGCTAGGGAAAAACTGTTTTTT.